This T cell receptor beta chain was identified in a study of blood T cells in healthy people across ages. This CDR3 is built from 14 residues. Germline CDR1 is MGHRA and CDR2 is YSYEKL. V gave up 0 bases and J gave up 3 bases, with 8 bases separating them. The table lists this clonotype with a count of one. As yet, its antigen is unknown. General study findings and limits: Per-million-T-cell TCR beta diversity fell roughly linearly with age.

A second PCR, run for about 7 to 11 cycles, used a sample-barcoded 5' primer plus a J-beta primer mix. TCRdb re-analysed the 5' RACE reads in MiXCR, keeping a single row per CDR3 protein. The table has fewer than 750,000 distinct CDR3 sequences, more than 45% seen once; the top ten hold roughly 12%. The receptor was derived from an elderly woman in good health. The sequenced material came from blood. This sequence joins TRBV4-1 and TRBJ1-2; no definite D call. CDR3 sequence reads: CASSQDRGYYGYTF. CDR3 DNA: TGCGCCAGCAGCCAAGATCGAGGTTACTATGGCTACACCTTC.